This T cell receptor beta chain originates from a study of CXCR3-negative and CXCR3-positive naive CD8 T cells. Overall study findings and caveats: Comparison of naive cells showed more hydrophobic TRB CDR3s in CXCR3-positive than in CXCR3-negative naive cells.

A remark on this clonotype: Its specificity is unknown.

UMI-labeled 5' RACE yielded the TRB cDNA libraries. TCRdb reprocessed the 5' RACE reads, keeping one entry per CDR3 protein, no DNA. Reported are about 130,000 distinct CDR3 sequences; the ten largest clones contain about 0.54%. Germline V gene lookup returns CDR1 PRHDT and CDR2 FYEKMQ (reference sequence). The CDR3 has 13 residues. The sorter processed each CD8+ T cell subset in triplicate at 300,000 cells apiece. V and J are TRBV13 and TRBJ2-1; TCRdb reports TRBD1, a call that lacks DNA to check it against. Input material: naive CXCR3+ CD8+ T cells from blood. Regarding subset: CD45RO-CCR7+CD27+CD95- naive CD8+ T cells expressing CXCR3 (TNR3+). This receptor was obtained from a human donor in good health. Some clones in this sample may be carry-over from other donors' samples. The CDR3 sequence is CASNSGSTNEQFF.